The 31 T cell receptor beta chains given below trace back to one sample, sequenced in a study of CD8+ T cells in alopecia areata (dated by TCRdb to between 2018 and 2020). The sample's time point label, in plain terms: baseline before oral tofacitinib. Receptor amplification or capture employed the immunoSEQ multiplex PCR assay. For TCR sequencing, RNA was extracted from every sample and reverse transcribed into cDNA to serve as template. Here the immuneACCESS table is served through TCRdb, limited to in-frame sequences with V and J called. Missing clones are a known gap in these copies; in checked studies unresolved V genes cover under half, and the rest lacks a known reason. The table for this sample lists 160,000 or so clones; about 53% of them were counted only once. 19% of the sample comes from the top ten. The sequenced sample was CD8+ T cells sorted from blood, obtained at week 0. The receptor set was obtained from a human donor with alopecia areata.

V usage is TRBV7-6 and J usage is TRBJ2-5, with D possibly matching TRBD2 (6 bases). Trimming pared 5 bases from V and 1 base from J, leaving 11 bases between. The CDR3 covers 14 residues. CDR1 is SGHVS and CDR2 is FNYEAQ in the germline V gene. CDR3 region: CASSDRDFQETQYF. As DNA, the CDR3 is TGTGCCAGCAGCGACCGGGACTTCCAAGAGACCCAGTACTTC.

This rearrangement joins TRBV4-1 to TRBJ2-7, with 7 bases matching TRBD1. Germline values: CDR1 MGHRA, CDR2 YSYEKL. The V gene end was trimmed by 6 bases and the J gene end by 4 bases; junction bases not matched to a gene: 12. There are 15 residues in the CDR3. CDR3 nucleotide sequence: TGCGCCAGCAGTCCTGATACAGGGGTAAGTTACGAGCAGTACTTC. Translating gives CASSPDTGVSYEQYF.

This clone was detected a few times. The chain employs TRBV5-5 and TRBJ1-1, with D hard to call. Germline V gene data show CDR1 as SGHKS and CDR2 as YYEKEE (reference sequence). The CDR3 is made up of 13 amino acids. V lost 0 bases and J 7 bases, leaving 10 bases between the germline ends. The CDR3 sequence: CASSLALAFEAFF. CDR3 nucleotide sequence: TGTGCCAGCAGCTTGGCCTTGGCCTTTGAAGCTTTCTTT.

This clone was counted a few times. V usage is TRBV19 and J usage is TRBJ1-5, with D possibly being TRBD1 (5 bases). The CDR3 contains 14 residues. CDR1 and CDR2 from the germline V gene are LNHDA and SQIVND (reference sequence). V was shortened by 8 bases and J by 3 bases, with 14 bases between the two germline ends. CDR3 protein: CASVYGGTNQPQHF. The CDR3 DNA reads TGTGCCAGTGTCTATGGGGGGACCAATCAGCCCCAGCATTTT.

There are a few counts of this clone. The CDR3 here is CAWSVSGSPTF. In DNA, the CDR3 is TGTGCCTGGAGTGTCTCAGGGAGTCCAACCTTC. The chain recombines TRBV30 with TRBJ1-2; a weak D match, TRBD1 (5 bases). This CDR3 has 11 amino acids. V lost 0 bases and J 14 bases, leaving 13 bases between the germline ends. Germline V lookup: CDR1 GTSNPN, CDR2 SVGIG (reference sequence).

The V call is TRBV15, the J call TRBJ1-2, with 7 bases matching TRBD1. CDR1 and CDR2 (germline): LNHNV, YYDKDF (reference sequence). The CDR3 spans 12 residues. V gave up 5 bases and J gave up 10 bases; unmatched junction bases: 7. CDR3 DNA: TGTGCCACCAGCCTGGGACAGAAGTTCTACACCTTC. Translating it yields CATSLGQKFYTF.

The chain is built from TRBV9 and TRBJ1-1; D not resolved. This CDR3 contains 14 residues. CDR1 and CDR2 (germline): SGDLS, YYNGEE. Deletions cut 0 bases from V and 6 bases from J, with 12 bases between. The CDR3 DNA sequence: TGTGCCAGCAGCGTAGAGGCCCCGGCCGCTGAAGCTTTCTTT. Its protein product is CASSVEAPAAEAFF.

This sequence joins TRBV29-1 and TRBJ2-6; no clear D gene. Trimming cost V 0 bases and J 1 base, with 7 bases left between them. CDR3 length equals 15 residues. Germline-derived CDR1 and CDR2 are SQVTM and ANQGSEA. The DNA for the CDR3 is TGCAGCGTTGAAGATCTCGAGTCTGGGGCCAACGTCCTGACTTTC. It specifies CSVEDLESGANVLTF.

This clone was counted a few times. V gene TRBV29-1 combines with J gene TRBJ2-7; D might be TRBD1 (6 bases). Trimming removed 1 base from V and 9 bases from J, with 13 bases in between. The CDR3 runs to 12 residues. CDR1 and CDR2 from the germline V gene are SQVTM and ANQGSEA. The CDR3 DNA reads as TGCAGCGTTGAAGTGGCAGGGGACGGGCAGTACTTC. As protein: CSVEVAGDGQYF.

The V call is TRBV30, the J call TRBJ2-1, with 8 positions matching TRBD1. V gave up 2 bases and J gave up 3 bases; unmatched junction bases: 9. CDR3 length: 16 residues. Looked up from germline, CDR1 is GTSNPN and CDR2 is SVGIG (reference sequence). The CDR3 nucleotides are TGTGCCTGGAGTCAGAGAGACAGGGGTTTCTACAATGAGCAGTTCTTC. Amino acids: CAWSQRDRGFYNEQFF.

The rearrangement links TRBV6-1 to TRBJ1-1; D is undetermined. There are 14 residues in the CDR3. Germline CDR1 MNHNS, CDR2 SASEGT. The V and J ends lost 5 bases and 1 base respectively, with 11 bases between them. The CDR3 protein is CASSNPYKNTEAFF. For the CDR3, the DNA is TGTGCCAGCAGTAACCCTTACAAGAACACTGAAGCTTTCTTT.

This chain links TRBV30 with TRBJ1-1; the D is unclear. V was trimmed by 5 bases and J by 1 base, leaving 11 bases between them. Looked up from germline, CDR1 is GTSNPN and CDR2 is SVGIG (reference sequence). This CDR3 comprises 13 residues. This chain's CDR3 is CAWRPLGNTEAFF. For the CDR3, the DNA is TGTGCCTGGCGCCCCCTCGGGAACACTGAAGCTTTCTTT.

This chain uses TRBV5-6 with TRBJ1-1; D remains ambiguous. The ends were cut back, 0 bases at V and 3 bases at J, with 6 bases in the middle. Germline lookup yields CDR1 SGHDT and CDR2 YYEEEE. This CDR3 is built from 13 residues. The CDR3 loop is CASSLVGDTEAFF. The CDR3, as DNA: TGTGCCAGCAGCTTGGTTGGGGACACTGAAGCTTTCTTT.

The chain employs TRBV27 and TRBJ1-2, with 7 positions matching TRBD1. Germline lookup yields CDR1 MNHEY and CDR2 SMNVEV (reference sequence). The CDR3 has 16 residues. V gave up 5 bases and J gave up 3 bases; unmatched junction bases: 12. DNA for the CDR3: TGTGCCAGCAGTAAAACAGGGGTATCCCTTTACTATGGCTACACCTTC. This sequence encodes CASSKTGVSLYYGYTF.

This clone was observed a few times. The genes are TRBV5-5 and TRBJ2-3, with 8 bases aligning to TRBD1. V shed 0 bases and J 4 bases; nucleotides not matched to a gene: 4. The CDR3 runs to 15 residues. Germline values: CDR1 SGHKS, CDR2 YYEKEE (reference sequence). The DNA of the CDR3 is TGTGCCAGCAGCTTGGGACAGGGGTCGGCAGATACGCAGTATTTT. It translates to CASSLGQGSADTQYF.

This clone was counted only a few times. The chain combines TRBV19 with TRBJ1-5; D unclear. This CDR3 contains 12 residues. Germline V gene lookup returns CDR1 LNHDA and CDR2 SQIVND (reference sequence). The V end was cut by 5 bases, the J end by 2 bases, with 4 bases between. The CDR3 DNA is TGTGCCAGTAGTGCCGGCAATCAGCCCCAGCATTTT. Translating gives CASSAGNQPQHF.

This clone was detected only a few times. The chain is built from TRBV15 and TRBJ2-5; 7 nucleotides agree with TRBD2. The CDR3 loop spans 13 amino acids. The germline gives CDR1 LNHNV, CDR2 YYDKDF (reference sequence). V trimming: 5 bases; J trimming: 2 bases; junction bases outside the gene matches: 2. CDR3 in DNA: TGTGCCACCAGCTCTAGCGGACAAGAGACCCAGTACTTC. It yields the protein CATSSSGQETQYF.

The CDR3 spells CATSSTDYPYEQYF. As DNA, the CDR3 is TGTGCCACCAGCAGCACCGACTATCCCTACGAGCAGTACTTC. The chain links TRBV15 to TRBJ2-7; TRBD2 is a possible D gene (5 bases). V lost 3 bases, J lost 2 bases, and 11 bases lay in between. This CDR3 has 14 residues. CDR1 and CDR2 from the germline V gene are LNHNV and YYDKDF (reference sequence).

V gene TRBV5-1 combines with J gene TRBJ2-3, with 7 bases identical to TRBD2. Germline V gene sequence: CDR1 SGHRS, CDR2 YFSETQ. The CDR3 length is 16 residues. The trim removed 0 bases at V and 4 bases at J, leaving 8 bases unmatched. The CDR3 here is CASSLDQRGGADTQYF. The CDR3 DNA reads as TGCGCCAGCAGCTTGGATCAGCGGGGTGGAGCAGATACGCAGTATTTT.

The chain is built from TRBV29-1 and TRBJ1-1, with D possibly matching TRBD1 (6 bases). Trimming pared 5 bases from V and 0 bases from J, leaving 16 bases between. The CDR3 has 15 amino acids. Looked up from germline, CDR1 is SQVTM and CDR2 is ANQGSEA. In DNA, the CDR3 is TGCAGCGTTAGGCACCGGGACACCTTGAACACTGAAGCTTTCTTT. Translating gives CSVRHRDTLNTEAFF.

This chain uses TRBV29-1 with TRBJ2-5; TRBD1 matches at 9 bases. The germline gives CDR1 SQVTM, CDR2 ANQGSEA. V was clipped by 3 bases and J by 4 bases; unmatched bases: 6. The CDR3 contains 14 residues. For the CDR3, the DNA is TGCAGCGTTGACAAACAGGGGGCGGGAGAGACCCAGTACTTC. Residues: CSVDKQGAGETQYF.

This chain joins TRBV4-3 and TRBJ1-1; D not resolved. Trimming stripped 1 base from V and 2 bases from J, with 14 bases between. Germline CDR1 is LGHNA and CDR2 is YSLEER. The CDR3 spans 16 residues. The CDR3 coding sequence is TGCGCCAGCAGCCAAGTTGTTGGTAAAGACAACACTGAAGCTTTCTTT. Encoded protein: CASSQVVGKDNTEAFF.

The chain joins TRBV19 to TRBJ2-1; TRBD2 matches at 10 bases. This CDR3 is 15 amino acids long. V trimming: 3 bases; J trimming: 7 bases; junction bases outside the gene matches: 6. Per the germline V gene, CDR1 is LNHDA and CDR2 is SQIVND (reference sequence). For the CDR3, the DNA is TGTGCCAGTAGTATCCCAAGCGGGGGGGTTAATGAGCAGTTCTTC. Its protein is CASSIPSGGVNEQFF.

This clone was detected only a few times. The chain is built from TRBV6-1 and TRBJ2-1; a weak D match, TRBD1 (5 bases). CDR3 length equals 14 residues. The ends were cut back, 5 bases at V and 10 bases at J, with 18 bases in the middle. CDR1 is MNHNS, CDR2 SASEGT, per germline. The CDR3 protein is CASSSPQGSKEQFF. Here the CDR3 DNA reads TGTGCCAGCAGTTCACCTCAGGGTTCCAAGGAGCAGTTCTTC.

The chain uses TRBV13 and TRBJ1-6; 9 positions agree with TRBD1. Germline lookup yields CDR1 PRHDT and CDR2 FYEKMQ (reference sequence). The CDR3 has 15 amino acids. V dropped 4 bases and J dropped 7; count of bases not matched to a gene: 5. In DNA form, the CDR3 reads TGTGCCAGCAGCTCAGGACAGGGGCCCAATTCACCCCTCCACTTT. Amino acids: CASSSGQGPNSPLHF.

The chain carries TRBV15 and TRBJ1-1; maybe TRBD1 (5 bases). CDR1 and CDR2 (germline): LNHNV, YYDKDF (reference sequence). The V end was cut by 6 bases, the J end by 0 bases, with 14 bases between. This CDR3 has 15 residues. CDR3 residues: CATREVGAMNTEAFF. Here the CDR3 DNA reads TGTGCCACCAGGGAGGTAGGGGCCATGAACACTGAAGCTTTCTTT.

The chain is built from TRBV30 and TRBJ1-5; D uncertain. The CDR3 totals 14 residues. Germline V CDR1 and CDR2: GTSNPN, SVGIG (reference sequence). The V end was cut by 0 bases, the J end by 3 bases, with 9 bases between. The CDR3 DNA reads TGTGCCTGGAGTGTACTGGGAACCAATCAGCCCCAGCATTTT. It translates to CAWSVLGTNQPQHF.

The CDR3 DNA is TGTGCCAGTAGTATAACAGGGGGCCTAAAGAACACTGAAGCTTTCTTT. It is translated as CASSITGGLKNTEAFF. The J gene is TRBJ1-1, the V gene TRBV19, with TRBD1 matching over 9 bases. V shed 2 bases and J 1 base; nucleotides not matched to a gene: 5. The CDR3 runs to 16 residues. The germline V gene encodes CDR1 LNHDA and CDR2 SQIVND (reference sequence).

There are a few counts of this clone. This CDR3 is CASTRESGYSNQPQHF. CDR3 nucleotides: TGTGCCAGCACTCGAGAGTCGGGGTATAGCAATCAGCCCCAGCATTTT. V and J are TRBV28 and TRBJ1-5; D unresolved. Looked up from germline, CDR1 is MDHEN and CDR2 is SYDVKM. Deletions cut 7 bases from V and 0 bases from J, with 16 bases between. The CDR3 contains 16 residues.

This sequence joins TRBV25-1 and TRBJ1-1, with D hard to call. The germline gives CDR1 MGHDK, CDR2 SYGVNS. The CDR3 is 11 residues long. Trimming left V 7 bases short and J 4 bases short, with 7 bases between. The CDR3 DNA follows: TGTGCCAGCACAACTGGCACTGAAGCTTTCTTT. Amino acids: CASTTGTEAFF.

In its sample, this clone was seen once. This sequence joins TRBV9 and TRBJ2-3, with 7 positions matching TRBD1. The CDR3 totals 14 residues. Germline CDR1 and CDR2: SGDLS and YYNGEE. Trimming cost V 7 bases and J 3 bases; bases outside gene matches: 8. This CDR3 reads CASSQGGRTDTQYF. DNA of the CDR3: TGTGCCAGCTCCCAAGGGGGCAGAACAGATACGCAGTATTTT.